This is a list of T cell receptor beta chains from one sample in a study of identical twins. TCRdb called the 5' RACE reads again in MiXCR, with one record for every CDR3 protein. Among about 330,000 distinct CDR3 sequences listed, 10% to 15% were seen once. These data are also associated with another study on yellow fever vaccine responses in identical twins.

The sample consisted of CD8+ T cells sorted from blood. The receptor source for this set is a woman aged 18-30 years in good health. Both conserved end residues are part of each CDR3. A D gene is named only where the DNA matches it firmly. Some rows mark clone size as missing; the rest say once, few, many or name a class of expanded clone.

d_gene,abundance,v_gene,j_gene,CDR3nt,CDR3aa
TRBD2,.,TRBV10-3,TRBJ2-1,TGTGCCACCACGGCGGGGGGCACCTACAATGAGCAGTTCTTC,CATTAGGTYNEQFF
.,.,TRBV14,TRBJ1-6,TGTGCCAGCAGCCAAGAGGGATCACCCCTCCACTTT,CASSQEGSPLHF
TRBD2,.,TRBV5-6,TRBJ2-3,TGTGCCAGCAGCGCGCCTAGCGGGAGTGGGGGAACAGATACGCAGTATTTT,CASSAPSGSGGTDTQYF
.,.,TRBV3-1,TRBJ1-1,TGTGCCAGCAGCCAAGATCCAGGCTCGTTGAACACTGAAGCTTTCTTT,CASSQDPGSLNTEAFF
.,.,TRBV20-1,TRBJ2-4,TGCAGTGGAACCCCGGGCCCCGACTGGTACTTC,CSGTPGPDWYF
TRBD2,many,TRBV29-1,TRBJ2-2,TGCAGCACCGCCTCTAGCGGCTCTGAATCCGGGGAGCTGTTTTTT,CSTASSGSESGELFF
.,few,TRBV11-1,TRBJ2-2,TGTGCCAGCAGAAATCTAACGAATGGGAGGCGGAACACCGGGGAGCTGTTTTTT,CASRNLTNGRRNTGELFF
.,.,TRBV7-9,TRBJ2-1,TGTGCCAGCCGGACTATGCAATACAATGAGCAGTTCTTC,CASRTMQYNEQFF
.,.,TRBV6-5,TRBJ2-3,TGTGCCAGCAGTTACGATCGGTCAGGGATAGACGCAGATACGCAGTATTTT,CASSYDRSGIDADTQYF
.,few,TRBV12-3/TRBV12-4,TRBJ1-1,TGTGCCAGCACCGGGGGGGGAACTGAAGCTTTCTTT,CASTGGGTEAFF
.,many,TRBV12-3/TRBV12-4,TRBJ2-7,TGTGCCAGCAGTTTTTCTCTCTACGAGCAGTACTTC,CASSFSLYEQYF
TRBD2,.,TRBV12-3/TRBV12-4,TRBJ2-3,TGTGCCAGCAGTCACCGACTTGTAGCGGGGGCAGATACGCAGTATTTT,CASSHRLVAGADTQYF
.,.,TRBV6-1,TRBJ2-1,TGTGCCAGCAGTGAAAGGTCCCACCACCAGTTCTTC,CASSERSHHQFF
TRBD2,.,TRBV20-1,TRBJ2-2,TGCAGTGCTCCCCCCTTGCTGGGACTAGCGTACGCCGGGGAGCTGTTTTTT,CSAPPLLGLAYAGELFF
.,many,TRBV12-3/TRBV12-4,TRBJ1-2,TGTGCCAGCAGTTTAGGCCTCCTCTACACCTTC,CASSLGLLYTF
.,.,TRBV20-1,TRBJ2-7,TGCAGTGCTAGAGGACTAGATGTTTACGAGCAGTACTTC,CSARGLDVYEQYF
TRBD2,.,TRBV3-1,TRBJ2-7,TGTGCCAGCAGCCAGGGTATAGCGGGAGAGGGCGAGCAGTACTTC,CASSQGIAGEGEQYF
.,.,TRBV4-2,TRBJ2-1,TGTGCCAGCAGCCAACCCGTAGAAACCAATGAGCAGTTCTTC,CASSQPVETNEQFF
.,few,TRBV12-3/TRBV12-4,TRBJ2-5,TGTGCCAGCAGTTTCCAGGGAGGACAAGAGACCCAGTACTTC,CASSFQGGQETQYF
TRBD1,few,TRBV28,TRBJ2-1,TGTGCCAGCACCTCCGACAGGGTATACAATGAGCAGTTCTTC,CASTSDRVYNEQFF
.,few,TRBV3-1,TRBJ2-2,TGTGCCAGCAGCCAAGAGGGTGGGCTTATCGGGGAGCTGTTTTTT,CASSQEGGLIGELFF
.,many,TRBV14,TRBJ2-7,TGTGCCAGCAGCCGGGCTCTTCGCGAAGAGCAGTACTTC,CASSRALREEQYF
.,.,TRBV24-1,TRBJ2-1,TGTGCCACCAGTGAGACTACAGAAACCTACAATGAGCAGTTCTTC,CATSETTETYNEQFF
.,few,TRBV10-3,TRBJ2-1,TGTGCCGGCAGCCCTACTACCTACAATGAGCAGTTCTTC,CAGSPTTYNEQFF
TRBD2,few,TRBV15,TRBJ2-3,TGTGCCACCAGCAGAGAGGGAAAACTAGCGGGGGGGCCGGCAGATACGCAGTATTTT,CATSREGKLAGGPADTQYF
.,.,TRBV2,TRBJ2-1,TGTGCCAGCAGCAAAGACAGGAGCTCCTACAATGAGCAGTTCTTC,CASSKDRSSYNEQFF